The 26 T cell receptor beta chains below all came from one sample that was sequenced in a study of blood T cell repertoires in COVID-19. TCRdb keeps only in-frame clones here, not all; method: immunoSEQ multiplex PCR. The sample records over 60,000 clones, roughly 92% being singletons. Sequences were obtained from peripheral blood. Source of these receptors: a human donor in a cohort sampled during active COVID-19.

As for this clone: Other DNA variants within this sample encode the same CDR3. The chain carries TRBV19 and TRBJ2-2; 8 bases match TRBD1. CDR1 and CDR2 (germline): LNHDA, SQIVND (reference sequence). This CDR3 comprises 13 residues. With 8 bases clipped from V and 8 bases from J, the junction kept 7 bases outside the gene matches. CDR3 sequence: CASSQGAGGELFF. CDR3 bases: TGTGCCAGTTCGCAGGGGGCGGGGGGGGAGCTGTTTTTT.

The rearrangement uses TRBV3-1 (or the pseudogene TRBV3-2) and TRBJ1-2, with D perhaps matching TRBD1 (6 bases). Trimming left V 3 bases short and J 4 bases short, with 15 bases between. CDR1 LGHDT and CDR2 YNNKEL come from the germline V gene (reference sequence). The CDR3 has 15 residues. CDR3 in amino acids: CASSQRGGQAYGYTF. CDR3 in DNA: TGTGCCAGCAGCCAGAGAGGGGGTCAGGCCTATGGCTACACCTTC.

The CDR3 reads CSAGDSTYEQYF. CDR3 in DNA: TGCAGCGCGGGGGACAGCACCTACGAGCAGTACTTC. The V gene is TRBV29-1, the J gene TRBJ2-7; possible D gene TRBD1, 7 bases. Per the germline V gene, CDR1 is SQVTM and CDR2 is ANQGSEA. With 7 bases removed from V and 2 bases from J, the gap between germline ends came to 12 bases. The CDR3 contains 12 residues.

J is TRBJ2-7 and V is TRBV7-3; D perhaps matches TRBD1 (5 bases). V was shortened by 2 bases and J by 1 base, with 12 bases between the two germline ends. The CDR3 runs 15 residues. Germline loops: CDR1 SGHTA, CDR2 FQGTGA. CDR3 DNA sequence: TGTGCCAGCAGCTTAGGGCAGGGTATTTCCTACGAGCAGTACTTC. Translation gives CASSLGQGISYEQYF.

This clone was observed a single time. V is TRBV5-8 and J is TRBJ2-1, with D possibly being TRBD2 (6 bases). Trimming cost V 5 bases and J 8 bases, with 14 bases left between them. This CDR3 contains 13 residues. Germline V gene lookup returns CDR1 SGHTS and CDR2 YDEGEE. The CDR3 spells CASRRERIYEQFF. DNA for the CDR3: TGTGCCAGCAGACGGGAGAGGATCTATGAGCAGTTCTTC. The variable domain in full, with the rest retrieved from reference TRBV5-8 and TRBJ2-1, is EAGVTQSPTHLIKTRGQQATLRCSPISGHTSVYWYQQALGLGLQFLLWYDEGEERNRGNFPPRFSGRQFPNYSSELNVNALELEDSALYLCASRRERIYEQFFGPGTRLTVL.

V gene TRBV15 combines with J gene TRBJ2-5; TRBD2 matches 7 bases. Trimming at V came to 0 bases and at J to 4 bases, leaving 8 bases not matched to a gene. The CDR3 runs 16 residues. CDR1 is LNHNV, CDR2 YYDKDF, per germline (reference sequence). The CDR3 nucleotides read TGTGCCACCAGCAGAGAGAGGCTCGGGGGGACAGAGACCCAGTACTTC. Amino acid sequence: CATSRERLGGTETQYF.

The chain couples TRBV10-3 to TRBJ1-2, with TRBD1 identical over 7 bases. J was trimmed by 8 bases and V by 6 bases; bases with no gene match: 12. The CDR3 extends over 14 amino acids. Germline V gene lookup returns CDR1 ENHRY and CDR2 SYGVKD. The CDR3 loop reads CAISPLEGAKGYTF. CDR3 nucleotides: TGTGCCATCAGCCCTCTGGAGGGGGCGAAAGGCTACACCTTC.

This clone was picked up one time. The CDR3 region has the DNA TGTGCCACCCACAGTTCCTACGAGCAGTACTTC. Protein sequence: CATHSSYEQYF. The J gene is TRBJ2-7, the V gene TRBV28; D unresolved. CDR3 length: 11 residues. The V and J ends lost 10 bases and 1 base respectively, with 8 bases between them. Germline V gene sequence: CDR1 MDHEN, CDR2 SYDVKM.

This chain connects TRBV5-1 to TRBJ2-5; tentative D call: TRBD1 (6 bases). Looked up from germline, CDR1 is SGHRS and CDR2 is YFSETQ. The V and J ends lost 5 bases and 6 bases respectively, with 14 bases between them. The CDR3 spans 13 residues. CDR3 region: CASSLEGGQTQYF. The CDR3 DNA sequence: TGCGCCAGCAGTCTGGAAGGGGGTCAGACCCAGTACTTC.

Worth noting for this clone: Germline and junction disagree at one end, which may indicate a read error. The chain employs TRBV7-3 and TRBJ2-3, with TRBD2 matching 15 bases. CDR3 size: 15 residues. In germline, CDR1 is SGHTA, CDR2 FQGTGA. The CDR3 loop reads CASSSGTSGGNTLYF. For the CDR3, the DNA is TGTGCCAGCAGCTCGGGGACTAGCGGGGGGAATACGCTGTATTTT.

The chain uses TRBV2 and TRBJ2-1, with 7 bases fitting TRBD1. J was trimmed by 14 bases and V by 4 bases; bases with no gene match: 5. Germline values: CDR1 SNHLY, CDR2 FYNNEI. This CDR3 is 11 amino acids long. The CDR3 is CASSVTGLEFF. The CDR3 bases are TGTGCCAGCAGTGTGACAGGGCTGGAGTTCTTC. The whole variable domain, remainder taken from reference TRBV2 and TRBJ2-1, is EPEVTQTPSHQVTQMGQEVILRCVPISNHLYFYWYRQILGQKVEFLVSFYNNEISEKSEIFDDQFSVERPDGSNFTLKIRSTKLEDSAMYFCASSVTGLEFFGPGTRLTVL.

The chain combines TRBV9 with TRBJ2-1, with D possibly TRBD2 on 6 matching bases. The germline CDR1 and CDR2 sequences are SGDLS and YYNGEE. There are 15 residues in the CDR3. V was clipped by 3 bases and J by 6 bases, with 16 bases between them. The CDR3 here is CASSGMGGGSNEQFF. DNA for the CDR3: TGTGCCAGCAGCGGTATGGGGGGAGGTAGCAATGAGCAGTTCTTC. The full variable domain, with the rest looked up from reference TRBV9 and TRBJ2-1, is DSGVTQTPKHLITATGQRVTLRCSPRSGDLSVYWYQQSLDQGLQFLIQYYNGEERAKGNILERFSAQQFPDLHSELNLSSLELGDSALYFCASSGMGGGSNEQFFGPGTRLTVL.

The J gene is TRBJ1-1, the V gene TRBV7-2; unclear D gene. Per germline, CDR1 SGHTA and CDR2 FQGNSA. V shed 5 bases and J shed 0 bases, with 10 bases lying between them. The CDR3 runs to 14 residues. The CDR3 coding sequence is TGTGCCAGCAGCAGAGACACTCTGAACACTGAAGCTTTCTTT. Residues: CASSRDTLNTEAFF.

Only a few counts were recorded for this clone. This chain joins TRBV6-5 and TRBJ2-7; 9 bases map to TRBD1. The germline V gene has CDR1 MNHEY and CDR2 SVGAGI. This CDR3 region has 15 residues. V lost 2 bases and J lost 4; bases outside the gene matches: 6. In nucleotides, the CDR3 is TGTGCCAGCAGTTACCCACCGGGACAGGGATACGAGCAGTACTTC. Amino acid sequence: CASSYPPGQGYEQYF.

CDR3 DNA: TGTGCCAGCAGCCACAGGACAGGGGCCAATAATGAAAAACTGTTTTTT. Its translation is CASSHRTGANNEKLFF. The gene calls are TRBV3-1 (or the pseudogene TRBV3-2) and TRBJ1-4, with 9 bases matching TRBD1. The germline V gene has CDR1 LGHDT and CDR2 YNNKEL (reference sequence). The CDR3 has 16 amino acids. With V trimmed by 3 bases and J by 4 bases, 6 bases remained unmatched.

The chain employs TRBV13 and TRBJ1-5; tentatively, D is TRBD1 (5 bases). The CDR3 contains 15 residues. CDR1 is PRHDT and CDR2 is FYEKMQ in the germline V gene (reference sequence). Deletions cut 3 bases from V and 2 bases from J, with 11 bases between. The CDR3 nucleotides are TGTGCCAGCAGCTTCGGAACAGGCCGCAATCAGCCCCAGCATTTT. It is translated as CASSFGTGRNQPQHF.

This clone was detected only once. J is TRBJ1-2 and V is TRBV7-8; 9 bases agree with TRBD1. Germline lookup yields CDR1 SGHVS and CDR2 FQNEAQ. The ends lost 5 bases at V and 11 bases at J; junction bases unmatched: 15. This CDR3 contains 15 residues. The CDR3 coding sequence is TGTGCCAGCAGCCCAGCCCCGGACAGGGGTTATCTGTACACCTTC. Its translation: CASSPAPDRGYLYTF.

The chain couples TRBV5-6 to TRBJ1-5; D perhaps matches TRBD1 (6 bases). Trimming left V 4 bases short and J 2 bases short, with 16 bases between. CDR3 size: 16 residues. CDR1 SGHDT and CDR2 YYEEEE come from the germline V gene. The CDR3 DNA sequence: TGTGCCAGCAGCCTGAGGACAGTAGTGGGCAATCAGCCCCAGCATTTT. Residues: CASSLRTVVGNQPQHF.

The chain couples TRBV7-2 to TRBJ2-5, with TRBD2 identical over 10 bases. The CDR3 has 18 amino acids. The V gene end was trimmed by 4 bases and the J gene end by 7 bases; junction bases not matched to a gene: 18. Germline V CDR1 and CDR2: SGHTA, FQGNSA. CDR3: CASSSELAGTPGGGTQYF. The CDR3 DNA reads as TGTGCCAGCAGCTCAGAACTAGCGGGAACCCCCGGAGGGGGGACCCAGTACTTC. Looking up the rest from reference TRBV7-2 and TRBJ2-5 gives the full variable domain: GAGVSQSPSNKVTEKGKDVELRCDPISGHTALYWYRQSLGQGLEFLIYFQGNSAPDKSGLPSDRFSAERTGGSVSTLTIQRTQQEDSAVYLCASSSELAGTPGGGTQYFGPGTRLLVL.

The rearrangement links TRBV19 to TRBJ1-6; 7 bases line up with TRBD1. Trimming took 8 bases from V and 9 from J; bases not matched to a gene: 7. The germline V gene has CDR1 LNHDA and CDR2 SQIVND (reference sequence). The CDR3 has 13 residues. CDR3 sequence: CASSGGGGSPLHF. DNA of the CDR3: TGTGCCAGTTCAGGAGGGGGCGGTTCACCCCTCCACTTT.

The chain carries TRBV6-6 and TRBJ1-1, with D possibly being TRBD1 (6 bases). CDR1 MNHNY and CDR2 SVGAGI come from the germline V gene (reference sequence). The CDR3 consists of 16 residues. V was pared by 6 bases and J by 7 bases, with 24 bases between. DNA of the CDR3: TGTGCCAGCAGCTACCCACAGGGAGGGAGAAAATTTGAAGCTTTCTTT. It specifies CASSYPQGGRKFEAFF.

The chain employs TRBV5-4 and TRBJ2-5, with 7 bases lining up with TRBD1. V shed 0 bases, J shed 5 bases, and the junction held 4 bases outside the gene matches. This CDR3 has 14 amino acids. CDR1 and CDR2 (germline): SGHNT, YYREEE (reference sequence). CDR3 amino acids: CASSLAAGGETQYF. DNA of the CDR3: TGTGCCAGCAGCTTGGCCGCAGGGGGTGAGACCCAGTACTTC.

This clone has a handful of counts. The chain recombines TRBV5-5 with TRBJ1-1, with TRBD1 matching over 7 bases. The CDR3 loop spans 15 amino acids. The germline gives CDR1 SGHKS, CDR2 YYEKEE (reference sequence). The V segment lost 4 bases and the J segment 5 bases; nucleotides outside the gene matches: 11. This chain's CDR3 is CASSRQGRELTEAFF. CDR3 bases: TGTGCCAGCAGCCGACAGGGTAGGGAGCTGACTGAAGCTTTCTTT. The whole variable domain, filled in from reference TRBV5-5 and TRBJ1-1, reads DAGVTQSPTHLIKTRGQQVTLRCSPISGHKSVSWYQQVLGQGPQFIFQYYEKEERGRGNFPDRFSARQFPNYSSELNVNALLLGDSALYLCASSRQGRELTEAFFGQGTRLTVV.

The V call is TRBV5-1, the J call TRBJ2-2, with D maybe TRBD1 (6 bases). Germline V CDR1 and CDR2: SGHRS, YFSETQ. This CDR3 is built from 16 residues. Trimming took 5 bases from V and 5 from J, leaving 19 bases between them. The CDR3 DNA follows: TGCGCCAGCAGGACCGTAACAGGGTCGGGGACCGGGGAGCTGTTTTTT. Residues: CASRTVTGSGTGELFF.

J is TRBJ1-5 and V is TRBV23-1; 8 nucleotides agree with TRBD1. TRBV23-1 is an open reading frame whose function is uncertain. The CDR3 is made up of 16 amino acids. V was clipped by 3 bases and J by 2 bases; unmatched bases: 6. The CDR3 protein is CASSQPTGVGNQPQHF. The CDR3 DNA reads TGCGCCAGCAGTCAGCCGACAGGGGTGGGCAATCAGCCCCAGCATTTT.

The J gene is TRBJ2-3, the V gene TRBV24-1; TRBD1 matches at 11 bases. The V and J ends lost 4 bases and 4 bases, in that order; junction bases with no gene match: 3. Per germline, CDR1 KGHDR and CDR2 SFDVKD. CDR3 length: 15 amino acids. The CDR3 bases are TGTGCCACCAGTGAGGACAGGGGGCCCGCAGATACGCAGTATTTT. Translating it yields CATSEDRGPADTQYF.